A single sample gave rise to the 12 T cell receptor beta chains below, sequenced in a study of immune evolution from preneoplasia to lung adenocarcinoma. Produced via immunoSEQ multiplex PCR; TCRdb's table is partial and in-frame only. The sample carries roughly 4,800 clones, approximately 80% recorded once. The material sequenced was FFPE adjacent normal lung tissue. These receptors all stem from an older donor with lung adenocarcinoma.

The chain recombines TRBV18 with TRBJ2-7; 12 bases line up with TRBD2. V shed 8 bases, J shed 2 bases, and the junction held 4 bases outside the gene matches. The CDR3 loop spans 14 amino acids. Germline lookup yields CDR1 KGHSH and CDR2 LQKENI. CDR3 nucleotides: TGTGCCAGCCAGACTAGCGGGGGTACCTACGAGCAGTACTTC. Protein: CASQTSGGTYEQYF.

The V gene is TRBV25-1, the J gene TRBJ1-1, with D hard to call. The CDR3 length is 13 residues. Looked up from germline, CDR1 is MGHDK and CDR2 is SYGVNS. V shed 7 bases and J shed 1 base, with 10 bases lying between them. CDR3: CASKAAQNTEAFF. The DNA for the CDR3 is TGTGCCAGCAAGGCAGCCCAGAACACTGAAGCTTTCTTT.

The chain combines TRBV14 with TRBJ2-2, with no clear D. The CDR3 is 16 residues long. V gave up 1 base and J gave up 2 bases, with 11 bases separating them. Per the germline V gene, CDR1 is SGHDN and CDR2 is FVKESK. The CDR3 loop reads CASSQVGAFNTGELFF. Here the CDR3 DNA reads TGTGCCAGCAGCCAAGTCGGAGCTTTTAACACCGGGGAGCTGTTTTTT.

The rearrangement links TRBV25-1 to TRBJ1-2, with 8 bases identical to TRBD1. CDR3 size: 15 residues. The ends lost 2 bases at V and 2 bases at J; junction bases unmatched: 4. In germline, CDR1 is MGHDK, CDR2 SYGVNS. The chain's CDR3 is CASSEGGTGNYGYTF. The CDR3 DNA reads TGTGCCAGCAGTGAAGGAGGGACAGGCAACTATGGCTACACCTTC.

This chain joins TRBV4-1 and TRBJ2-3; possible D gene TRBD1, 6 bases. CDR3 length equals 15 residues. Trimming removed 3 bases from V and 2 bases from J, with 12 bases in between. Germline-derived CDR1 and CDR2 are MGHRA and YSYEKL. The CDR3 DNA follows: TGCGCCAGCAGCCAGGGACAACCGCCCACAGATACGCAGTATTTT. Protein sequence: CASSQGQPPTDTQYF.

Only one count was recorded for this clone. The chain recombines TRBV7-3 with TRBJ2-7; 7 bases line up with TRBD2. J was trimmed by 9 bases and V by 4 bases; bases with no gene match: 21. The CDR3 consists of 17 residues. In germline, CDR1 is SGHTA, CDR2 FQGTGA. The CDR3 DNA is TGTGCCAGCAGCTACGGGGGTGCTAGCGGTTCACAGGCGGTGCAGTACTTC. Protein sequence: CASSYGGASGSQAVQYF.

The sample holds a few counts of this clone. V is TRBV4-1 and J is TRBJ2-5; a weak D match, TRBD2 (7 bases). Germline CDR1 reads MGHRA; CDR2 reads YSYEKL. The CDR3 runs to 17 residues. Trimming removed 0 bases at V and 5 bases at J, with 19 bases between. The CDR3 is CASSQEGIGGARETQYF. In DNA, the CDR3 is TGCGCCAGCAGCCAAGAAGGCATTGGGGGGGCACGCGAGACCCAGTACTTC.

V and J are TRBV10-3 and TRBJ2-7; D not certain. The CDR3 length is 14 residues. Per the germline V gene, CDR1 is ENHRY and CDR2 is SYGVKD. V lost 10 bases and J 0 bases, leaving 16 bases between the germline ends. DNA of the CDR3: TGTGCCACGACCGCAGAGGTCGTCTCCTACGAGCAGTACTTC. Its translation is CATTAEVVSYEQYF.

CDR3 DNA: TGTGCCAGCAGTTTACCTGCAGCCTATGGCTACACCTTC. Translation gives CASSLPAAYGYTF. The rearrangement uses TRBV28 and TRBJ1-2; D unclear. The germline gives CDR1 MDHEN, CDR2 SYDVKM. Trimming pared 2 bases from V and 4 bases from J, leaving 8 bases between. CDR3 size: 13 residues.

This CDR3 is CASRPQQGVNYGYTF. CDR3 nucleotides: TGTGCCAGCAGACCCCAACAGGGGGTTAACTATGGCTACACCTTC. The chain links TRBV27 to TRBJ1-2, with TRBD1 matching over 8 bases. From germline, CDR1 is MNHEY and CDR2 SMNVEV (reference sequence). CDR3 length: 15 amino acids. V shed 6 bases and J 1 base; nucleotides not matched to a gene: 7.

The rearrangement joins TRBV21-1 to TRBJ2-6. TRBV21-1 is a pseudogene locus. The CDR3 has 17 residues. The CDR3: CASRGRLQQSRANVLTF. The DNA for the CDR3 is TGTGCCAGCAGGGGTAGGCTACAACAAAGTCGGGCCAACGTCCTGACTTTC.

This clone appeared once. This chain connects TRBV5-1 to TRBJ1-1, with D unclear. CDR3 length equals 16 residues. V lost 4 bases and J 0 bases, leaving 16 bases between the germline ends. In germline, CDR1 is SGHRS, CDR2 YFSETQ. The CDR3, as DNA: TGCGCCAGCAGCCAAGTTACCGGAACCATGAACACTGAAGCTTTCTTT. It encodes CASSQVTGTMNTEAFF.